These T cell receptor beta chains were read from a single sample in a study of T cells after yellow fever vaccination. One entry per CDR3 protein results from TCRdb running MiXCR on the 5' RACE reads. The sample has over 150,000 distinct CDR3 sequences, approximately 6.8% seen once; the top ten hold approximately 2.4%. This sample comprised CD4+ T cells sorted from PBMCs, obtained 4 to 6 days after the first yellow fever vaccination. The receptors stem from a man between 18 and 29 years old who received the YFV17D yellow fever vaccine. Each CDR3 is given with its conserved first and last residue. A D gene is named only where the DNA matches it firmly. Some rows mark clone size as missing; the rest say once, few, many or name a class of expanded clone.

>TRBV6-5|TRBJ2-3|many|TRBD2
CASRPTGTSVADTQYF
TGTGCCAGCAGGCCTACCGGGACTAGTGTTGCAGATACGCAGTATTTT
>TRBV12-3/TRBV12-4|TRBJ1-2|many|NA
CASSSPGKADYTF
TGTGCCAGCAGTTCCCCAGGGAAAGCGGACTACACCTTC
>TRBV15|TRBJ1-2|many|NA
CATSREEGGGYTF
TGTGCCACCAGCAGAGAGGAGGGAGGAGGCTACACCTTC
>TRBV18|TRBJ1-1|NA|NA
CASSPRQGRTTEAFF
TGTGCCAGCTCACCAAGGCAGGGTCGAACCACTGAAGCTTTCTTT
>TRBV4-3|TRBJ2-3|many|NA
CASSQAGRSAGTDTQYF
TGCGCCAGCAGCCAAGCGGGGCGGTCCGCGGGCACAGATACGCAGTATTTT
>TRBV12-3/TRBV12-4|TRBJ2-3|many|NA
CASSFTGAPDTQYF
TGTGCCAGCAGTTTTACCGGGGCCCCCGATACGCAGTATTTT
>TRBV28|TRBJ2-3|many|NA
CASSFRNIRTDTQYF
TGTGCCAGCAGTTTTAGGAATATCCGCACAGATACGCAGTATTTT
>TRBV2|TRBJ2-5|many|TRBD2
CASGRSSGGGETQYF
TGTGCCAGCGGGCGGAGTAGCGGGGGAGGGGAGACCCAGTACTTC
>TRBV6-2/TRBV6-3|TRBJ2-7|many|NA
CASSYTGTPYEQYF
TGTGCCAGCAGTTACACCGGGACACCCTACGAGCAGTACTTC
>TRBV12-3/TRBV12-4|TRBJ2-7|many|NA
CASTRGYEQYF
TGTGCCAGCACCCGGGGCTACGAGCAGTACTTC
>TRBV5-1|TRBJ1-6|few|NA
CASSLDRVRNSPLHF
TGCGCCAGCAGCTTGGACAGGGTGCGTAATTCACCCCTCCACTTT
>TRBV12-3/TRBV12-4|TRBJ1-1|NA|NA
CASKGFGNTEAFF
TGTGCCAGCAAGGGGTTTGGGAACACTGAAGCTTTCTTT
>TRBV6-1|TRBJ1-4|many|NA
CASRLGLFEKLFF
TGTGCCAGCAGACTGGGGCTTTTTGAAAAACTGTTTTTT
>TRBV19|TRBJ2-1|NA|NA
CASTPVGPSSYNEQFF
TGTGCCAGTACCCCGGTGGGCCCTAGCTCCTACAATGAGCAGTTCTTC
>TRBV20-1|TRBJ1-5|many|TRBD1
CSAAGTDYGQPQHF
TGCAGTGCAGCCGGGACAGACTACGGGCAGCCCCAGCATTTT
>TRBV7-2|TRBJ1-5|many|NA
CASSLVGDQPQHF
TGTGCCAGCAGCTTAGTGGGGGATCAGCCCCAGCATTTT
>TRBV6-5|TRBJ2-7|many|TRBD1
CASSYTGVPSEQYF
TGTGCCAGCAGTTACACAGGGGTTCCTAGCGAGCAGTACTTC
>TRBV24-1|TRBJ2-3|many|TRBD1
CATSAWGTGAGDTQYF
TGTGCCACCAGTGCATGGGGGACAGGGGCAGGAGATACGCAGTATTTT
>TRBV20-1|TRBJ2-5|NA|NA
CSAGRAPQETQYF
TGCAGTGCCGGTAGAGCCCCGCAAGAGACCCAGTACTTC
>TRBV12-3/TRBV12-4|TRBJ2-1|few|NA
CASIFDLGLGYNEQFF
TGTGCCAGCATTTTTGATCTGGGACTTGGATACAATGAGCAGTTCTTC
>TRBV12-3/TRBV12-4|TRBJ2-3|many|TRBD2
CASTSGSTDTQYF
TGTGCCAGCACTAGCGGGAGCACAGATACGCAGTATTTT
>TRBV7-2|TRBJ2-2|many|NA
CASSLAARGTGELFF
TGTGCCAGCAGCTTAGCCGCCAGGGGCACCGGGGAGCTGTTTTTT
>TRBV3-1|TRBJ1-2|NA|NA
CASSQALLSYGYTF
TGTGCCAGCAGCCAGGCTCTGCTGTCCTATGGCTACACCTTC
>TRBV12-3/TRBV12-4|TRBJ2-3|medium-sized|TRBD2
CASSLGLGFDTQYF
TGTGCCAGCAGTTTGGGACTAGGGTTCGATACGCAGTATTTT
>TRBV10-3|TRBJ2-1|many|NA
CAITGGEYNEQFF
TGTGCCATCACGGGCGGGGAGTACAATGAGCAGTTCTTC
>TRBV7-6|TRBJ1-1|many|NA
CASSPGRTGDTEAFF
TGTGCCAGCAGCCCCGGGAGGACTGGGGACACTGAAGCTTTCTTT
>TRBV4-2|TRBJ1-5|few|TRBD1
CASSQDTGGAQPQHF
TGTGCCAGCAGCCAAGATACAGGGGGCGCGCAGCCCCAGCATTTT
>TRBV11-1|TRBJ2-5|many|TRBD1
CASSLGTGRGRETQYF
TGTGCCAGCAGCTTAGGGACAGGGAGAGGAAGAGAGACCCAGTACTTC
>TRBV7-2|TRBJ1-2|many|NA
CASSLGEGRSYTF
TGTGCCAGCAGCTTAGGGGAAGGCAGGAGCTACACCTTC
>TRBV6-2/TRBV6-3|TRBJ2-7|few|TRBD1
CASTSGGRVPIALREQYF
TGTGCCAGCACTTCAGGGGGCAGAGTGCCGATAGCGCTACGCGAGCAGTACTTC
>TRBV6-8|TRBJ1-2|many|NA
CASCWGQAKLSYGYTF
TGTGCCAGCTGCTGGGGGCAGGCGAAGCTATCCTATGGCTACACCTTC
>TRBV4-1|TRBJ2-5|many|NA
CASSQDTGSGTQYF
TGCGCCAGCAGCCAAGATACGGGGTCTGGGACCCAGTACTTC
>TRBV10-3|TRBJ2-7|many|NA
CAITLRRVEQYF
TGTGCCATCACCTTGCGGAGGGTCGAGCAGTACTTC
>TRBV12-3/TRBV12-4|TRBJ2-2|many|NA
CASRLVPAGELFF
TGTGCCAGCAGGCTAGTCCCTGCCGGGGAGCTGTTTTTT
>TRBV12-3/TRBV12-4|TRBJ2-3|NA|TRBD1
CASSRTGGDTQYF
TGTGCCAGCAGCCGGACAGGGGGCGATACGCAGTATTTT
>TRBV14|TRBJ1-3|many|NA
CASSQDPGRIGNTIYF
TGTGCCAGCAGCCAAGACCCAGGGAGGATTGGAAACACCATATATTTT
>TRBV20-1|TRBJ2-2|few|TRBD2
CSARAKGLARWTGELFF
TGCAGTGCTAGAGCCAAGGGACTAGCCAGGTGGACCGGGGAGCTGTTTTTT
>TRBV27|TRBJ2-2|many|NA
CASRLQGFTGELFF
TGTGCCAGCAGACTACAGGGTTTCACCGGGGAGCTGTTTTTT
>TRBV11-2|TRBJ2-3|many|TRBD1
CASGEGAEGQYF
TGTGCCAGCGGAGAGGGGGCGGAAGGGCAGTATTTT
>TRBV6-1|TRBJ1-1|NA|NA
CASKGGTMNTEAFF
TGTGCCAGCAAAGGAGGAACCATGAACACTGAAGCTTTCTTT
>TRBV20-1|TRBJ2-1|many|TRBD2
CSARDTSGGATYNEQFF
TGCAGTGCTAGGGACACTAGCGGGGGGGCCACTTACAATGAGCAGTTCTTC
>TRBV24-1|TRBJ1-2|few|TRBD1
CATSDLPMGTGQNYGYTF
TGTGCCACCAGTGATTTGCCTATGGGGACAGGGCAAAACTATGGCTACACCTTC
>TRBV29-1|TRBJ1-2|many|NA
CSVKGFNYGYTF
TGCAGCGTTAAGGGGTTTAACTATGGCTACACCTTC
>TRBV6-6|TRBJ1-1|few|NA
CASKGGGANTEAFF
TGTGCCAGCAAGGGGGGCGGGGCTAACACTGAAGCTTTCTTT
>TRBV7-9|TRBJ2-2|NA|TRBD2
CASSPTRLAATGELFF
TGTGCCAGCAGCCCAACGAGACTAGCGGCCACCGGGGAGCTGTTTTTT
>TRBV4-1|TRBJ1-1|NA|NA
CASSPESGRGNTEAFF
TGCGCCAGCAGCCCCGAGTCCGGTCGGGGGAACACTGAAGCTTTCTTT
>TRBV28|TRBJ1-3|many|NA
CASSLFGNGNTIYF
TGTGCCAGCAGTTTATTTGGGAACGGAAACACCATATATTTT
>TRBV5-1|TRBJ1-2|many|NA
CASSLAVQGHGYTF
TGCGCCAGCAGCTTGGCCGTGCAGGGCCATGGCTACACCTTC
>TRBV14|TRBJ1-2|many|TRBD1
CASSQGLGRGPNYGYTF
TGTGCCAGCAGCCAAGGCCTAGGCAGGGGGCCCAACTATGGCTACACCTTC
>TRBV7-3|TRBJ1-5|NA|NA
CTSSLKPNQPQHF
TGTACCAGCAGCTTAAAACCTAATCAGCCCCAGCATTTT
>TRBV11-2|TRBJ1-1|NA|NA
CASSLGGRGPRNAEAFF
TGTGCCAGCAGCTTAGGTGGCAGGGGCCCTAGGAACGCTGAAGCTTTCTTT
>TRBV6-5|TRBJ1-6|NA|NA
CASSYRRQGNSPLHF
TGTGCCAGCAGTTACCGTCGGCAGGGGAATTCACCCCTCCACTTT
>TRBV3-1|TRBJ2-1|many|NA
CASSQRTVTNEQFF
TGTGCCAGCAGCCAGAGGACTGTTACCAATGAGCAGTTCTTC
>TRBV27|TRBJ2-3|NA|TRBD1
CASNRRDRGPDTQYF
TGTGCCAGCAACCGCCGGGACAGGGGACCAGATACGCAGTATTTT
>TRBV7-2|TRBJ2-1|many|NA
CASSSLGVGVAYNEQFF
TGTGCCAGCAGCTCCCTGGGGGTCGGGGTAGCCTACAATGAGCAGTTCTTC